A selection of T cell receptor beta chains follows, all from one sample in a study of T-cell reconstitution after alpha-beta-depleted transplantation in children. TCRdb re-analysed the PCR reads in MiXCR, keeping a single row per CDR3 protein. Here the sample spans about a million distinct CDR3 sequences, about 31% being singletons. The sequenced sample was PBMCs, mostly from graft donor cells, obtained 360 days after TCRalphabeta/CD19-depleted stem cell transplant. The source of these receptors is a boy younger than two who had a stem cell transplant for SCID, so the T cells may come from the graft donor. The CDR3 runs from the conserved cysteine through the conserved F or W. D genes are given only for firm matches. The listing skips clone size in some rows; elsewhere it reads once, few, many or a size class.

d_gene | abundance | j_gene | v_gene | CDR3nt | CDR3aa
NA | NA | TRBJ2-3 | TRBV20-1 | TGCAGTGCTAGTGTGGCGGGGGCTCGAGATACGCAGTATTTT | CSASVAGARDTQYF
NA | many | TRBJ2-7 | TRBV5-1 | TGCGCCAGCAGCTTGGCAGGAGGGGGCCTACCCTACGAGCAGTACTTC | CASSLAGGGLPYEQYF
TRBD2 | NA | TRBJ2-1 | TRBV24-1 | TGTGCCACCAGTGACTCCGGGACTAGCGGTTCCTCCTACAATGAGCAGTTCTTC | CATSDSGTSGSSYNEQFF
NA | NA | TRBJ1-4 | TRBV27 | TGTGCCAGCAGACACAGGGCAAGGGAAAAACTGTTTTTT | CASRHRAREKLFF
NA | NA | TRBJ2-1 | TRBV12-3/TRBV12-4 | TGTGCCAGCAGCCCGGAAAACAGGGATGAGCAGTTCTTC | CASSPENRDEQFF
NA | once | TRBJ1-5 | TRBV10-3 | TGTGCCAGTGCCCCAGGGGATTATAGCAATCAGCCCCAGCATTTT | CASAPGDYSNQPQHF
NA | NA | TRBJ2-5 | TRBV5-1 | TGCGCCAGCAGCTTGGGGGGGCAGCAAGAGACCCAGTACTTC | CASSLGGQQETQYF
NA | NA | TRBJ1-2 | TRBV7-2 | TGTGCCAGCAGCCCCCGGGGGGAGAGGGGCTATGGCTACACCTTC | CASSPRGERGYGYTF
NA | NA | TRBJ2-1 | TRBV29-1 | TGCAGCGTTGGGACTAGGGGGTCTAATGAGCAGTTCTTC | CSVGTRGSNEQFF
NA | NA | TRBJ2-7 | TRBV29-1 | TGCAGCGCCCGGACGGATCCCTACGAGCAGTACTTC | CSARTDPYEQYF
TRBD2 | few | TRBJ2-3 | TRBV4-3 | TGCGCCAGCAGCCCCCTTCCCCCGACTAGCGGGGGGACGATCACAGATACGCAGTATTTT | CASSPLPPTSGGTITDTQYF
NA | NA | TRBJ2-2 | TRBV7-7 | TGTGCCAGCAGATTTCTAGAGAACACCGGGGAGCTGTTTTTT | CASRFLENTGELFF
NA | many | TRBJ2-7 | TRBV12-3/TRBV12-4 | TGTGCCAGCAGTTTAATCGGGGGCCCATCCTACGAGCAGTACTTC | CASSLIGGPSYEQYF
TRBD1 | few | TRBJ2-7 | TRBV24-1 | TGTGCCACCAGTGATCCGCACCGGGACAGGGACTCCTACGAGCAGTACTTC | CATSDPHRDRDSYEQYF
TRBD2 | NA | TRBJ2-1 | TRBV7-6 | TGTGCCAGCAGCTTAGGGGCTAGCGGTGCTACAGATGAGCAGTTCTTC | CASSLGASGATDEQFF
NA | many | TRBJ2-1 | TRBV11-2 | TGTGCCAGCAGCTTAGTTTGGAATGAGCAGTTCTTC | CASSLVWNEQFF
NA | NA | TRBJ1-1 | TRBV29-1 | TGCAGCGTTGAGTTCCCGAACACTGAAGCTTTCTTT | CSVEFPNTEAFF
NA | once | TRBJ2-2 | TRBV20-1 | TGCAGTGGAGGGGACCGGAACACCGGGGAGCTGTTTTTT | CSGGDRNTGELFF
NA | few | TRBJ2-2 | TRBV10-1 | TGCGCCAGCAGTGAGTCCCGCCTGACGAACACCGGGGAGCTGTTTTTT | CASSESRLTNTGELFF
NA | few | TRBJ1-2 | TRBV12-3/TRBV12-4 | TGTGCCAGCAGTTTGCTCACGGGCTACACCTTC | CASSLLTGYTF
NA | NA | TRBJ2-7 | TRBV2 | TGTGCCAGCAATTATGCAGGGAGGTACGAGCAGTACTTC | CASNYAGRYEQYF
TRBD1 | few | TRBJ2-7 | TRBV7-2 | TGTGCCAGCAGCTTATGGGACAGGGGGGGCGAGCAGTACTTC | CASSLWDRGGEQYF
NA | NA | TRBJ2-4 | TRBV28 | TGTGCCAGCACGAGGAACAGGGAGTTGAACATTCAGTACTTC | CASTRNRELNIQYF
NA | NA | TRBJ2-7 | TRBV10-3 | TGTGCCATCAGTGAGTCGGGGGCTACCTCCTACGAGCAGTACTTC | CAISESGATSYEQYF
NA | NA | TRBJ2-1 | TRBV5-4 | TGTGCCAGCAGCCCCCTAGGCGGGGGCCCCTACAATGAGCAGTTCTTC | CASSPLGGGPYNEQFF
NA | few | TRBJ2-2 | TRBV6-5 | TGTGCCAGCAGTTACATCGTTTCCGGGGAGCTGTTTTTT | CASSYIVSGELFF
NA | NA | TRBJ2-7 | TRBV6-2/TRBV6-3 | TGTGCCAGCATATCCGCAGAAACCTCCTACGAGCAGTACTTC | CASISAETSYEQYF
NA | NA | TRBJ2-1 | TRBV27 | TGTGCCAGCAGTTTCGACAGGCTAACTGACAATGAGCAGTTCTTC | CASSFDRLTDNEQFF
TRBD1 | NA | TRBJ2-2 | TRBV12-3/TRBV12-4 | TGTGCCAGCAGTCCCCGGGACAGTCGGGGAGGGGAGCTGTTTTTT | CASSPRDSRGGELFF
TRBD2 | NA | TRBJ2-1 | TRBV5-1 | TGCGCCAGCAGCTTTCCGATTGAAAGCGGGGGGTCCAGCTCCTACAATGAGCAGTTCTTC | CASSFPIESGGSSSYNEQFF
NA | NA | TRBJ1-1 | TRBV11-2 | TGTGCCAGCAGCTCCTGGACAGCCTTTAAGGGCACTGAAGCTTTCTTT | CASSSWTAFKGTEAFF
TRBD1 | NA | TRBJ2-2 | TRBV12-3/TRBV12-4 | TGTGCCAGCACCACAGGGGTCACCGGGGAGCTGTTTTTT | CASTTGVTGELFF
TRBD2 | NA | TRBJ2-1 | TRBV6-2/TRBV6-3 | TGTGCCAGCAGTCCCTGGACTAGCTACAATGAGCAGTTCTTC | CASSPWTSYNEQFF
NA | NA | TRBJ2-1 | TRBV7-8 | TGTGCCAGCAGCCTTGAGACCGGGTTGAAGAATGAGCAGTTCTTC | CASSLETGLKNEQFF
TRBD2 | few | TRBJ2-1 | TRBV2 | TGTGCCAGCGAACTAGCGGGTGCTAATGAGCAGTTCTTC | CASELAGANEQFF
TRBD1 | NA | TRBJ2-7 | TRBV3-1 | TGTGCCAGCAGCCTACCACAGGGGCGTGGGGAGCAGTACTTC | CASSLPQGRGEQYF
NA | few | TRBJ1-5 | TRBV10-3 | TGTGCCATCAGTGGTAGCCTCTCGAATCAGCCCCAGCATTTT | CAISGSLSNQPQHF
NA | many | TRBJ1-6 | TRBV28 | TGTGCCAGCAGTTTGGGGGCTTCACCCCTCCACTTT | CASSLGASPLHF
NA | few | TRBJ2-7 | TRBV13 | TGTGCCAGCAGCGGGAGCCCAAACTACGAGCAGTACTTC | CASSGSPNYEQYF
TRBD2 | few | TRBJ2-3 | TRBV7-3 | TGTGCCAGCAGCTCCGACCGTACTAGCGGGGGGGGTACCACAGATACGCAGTATTTT | CASSSDRTSGGGTTDTQYF
NA | NA | TRBJ1-5 | TRBV20-1 | TGCAGTGCCTCCTCTTCGAACAATCAGCCCCAGCATTTT | CSASSSNNQPQHF
TRBD2 | NA | TRBJ2-1 | TRBV12-3/TRBV12-4 | TGTGCCAGCAACCCTAGCGGAATCTACAATGAGCAGTTCTTC | CASNPSGIYNEQFF
TRBD2 | NA | TRBJ2-2 | TRBV12-3/TRBV12-4 | TGTGCCAGCAGTACGCGGGGGGGTGGTACCGGGGAGCTGTTTTTT | CASSTRGGGTGELFF
TRBD1 | few | TRBJ2-5 | TRBV9 | TGTGCCAGCAGCCCCACAGGGGAACAAGAGACCCAGTACTTC | CASSPTGEQETQYF
TRBD1 | NA | TRBJ2-5 | TRBV12-3/TRBV12-4 | TGTGCCAGCAGCCTTCTAGGGGACAGGGAGGAGACCCAGTACTTC | CASSLLGDREETQYF
NA | few | TRBJ2-3 | TRBV27 | TGTGCCAGCAGTTCGGACAGACGATTCACAGATACGCAGTATTTT | CASSSDRRFTDTQYF
NA | NA | TRBJ2-7 | TRBV6-1 | TGTGCCAGCACCGTTCGGGTAGGGAAAGGGTCCTACGAGCAGTACTTC | CASTVRVGKGSYEQYF
NA | few | TRBJ2-1 | TRBV6-1 | TGTGCCACCACGCGACCCCGGGCCAGCATCAATGAGCAGTTCTTC | CATTRPRASINEQFF
NA | few | TRBJ1-5 | TRBV4-1 | TGCGCCAGCAGCCAAGACCCTTTTGTTCCAACAGGGAGGAAGGAGCCCCAGCATTTT | CASSQDPFVPTGRKEPQHF
NA | NA | TRBJ2-7 | TRBV9 | TGTGCCAGCAGCGTCGAGGGATCCAGCTCCTACGAGCAGTACTTC | CASSVEGSSSYEQYF
NA | few | TRBJ2-5 | TRBV12-3/TRBV12-4 | TGTGCCAGCAGTCCAGGGTTAGGGGAAGGGACCCAGTACTTC | CASSPGLGEGTQYF
TRBD1 | NA | TRBJ2-7 | TRBV4-1 | TGCGCCAGCAGCTCCCAAGTCGGACAGGGGCGGGAGCAGTACTTC | CASSSQVGQGREQYF
NA | NA | TRBJ2-7 | TRBV6-2/TRBV6-3 | TGTGCCAGCAGCCTTTATCCAGGGTTCAGCGAGCAGTACTTC | CASSLYPGFSEQYF